This TCR beta chain comes out of a study of T-cell memory formation after mild COVID-19. Study overall: The two donors had largely donor-specific TCR clusters.

The CDR3 is 14 residues long. The V gene's germline CDR1 is SGHNT and CDR2 YYREEE (reference sequence). V shed 4 bases, J shed 4 bases, and the junction held 3 bases outside the gene matches. Overall study results and limits: A second wave of clones peaked on day 37, and their SARS-CoV-2 specificity went unconfirmed. Those CD4+ clones that contracted were mainly in CM and EM (CD8+ ones in EMRA). In pre-infection memory, a portion of responding clones appeared, which suggested that cross-reactive memory joined.

As concerns this clonotype: As yet, its antigen is unknown.

TCRdb called the 5' RACE reads again in MiXCR, with one record for every CDR3 protein. The sample shows 210,000 or so distinct CDR3 sequences, about 27% of them seen only once. V usage is TRBV5-4 and J usage is TRBJ2-7; 12 bases agree with TRBD2. The TCR was taken from an adult woman who had mild COVID-19 (a few samples of this study predate the infection). Cell type and time point are not known. Sequences were obtained from PBMCs or a T cell subset sorted from them (not recorded which). CDR3: CASSTGTSGYEQYF. CDR3 in DNA: TGTGCCAGCAGCACCGGGACTAGCGGGTACGAGCAGTACTTC.